A selection of T cell receptor beta chains follows, all from one sample in a study of beta chain features in type 1 diabetes. Sequenced by immunoSEQ multiplex PCR; TCRdb stores in-frame clones only, minus some. The data contain approximately 730,000 clones, 13% of them singletons. Sequencing was carried out using naive CD4+ T cells from blood. These TCRs come from a man younger than 35 with type 1 diabetes. Each CDR3 is given with its conserved first and last residue. D genes are given only for firm matches. Rows give clone size only sometimes, using once, few, many, or a class for an expanded clone.

abundance: NA; d_gene: NA; v_gene: TRBV30; j_gene: TRBJ2-2; CDR3aa: CAWTGVRITGELFF; CDR3nt: TGTGCCTGGACGGGGGTCCGCATCACCGGGGAGCTGTTTTTT
abundance: NA; d_gene: NA; v_gene: TRBV5-1; j_gene: TRBJ1-1; CDR3aa: CASSLVVWGEAFF; CDR3nt: TGCGCCAGCAGCTTGGTTGTTTGGGGAGAAGCTTTCTTT
abundance: NA; d_gene: TRBD2; v_gene: TRBV7-9; j_gene: TRBJ2-1; CDR3aa: CASSLPAGERGAGEQFF; CDR3nt: TGTGCCAGCAGCCTTCCGGCGGGAGAGCGGGGGGCAGGTGAGCAGTTCTTC
abundance: NA; d_gene: NA; v_gene: TRBV27; j_gene: TRBJ2-1; CDR3aa: CASSSDGSKYNEQFF; CDR3nt: TGTGCCAGCAGTTCGGACGGTTCTAAATACAATGAGCAGTTCTTC
abundance: few; d_gene: TRBD1; v_gene: TRBV28; j_gene: TRBJ2-4; CDR3aa: CASRAGQGKNIQYF; CDR3nt: TGTGCCAGCAGAGCCGGACAGGGGAAAAACATTCAGTACTTC
abundance: NA; d_gene: TRBD2; v_gene: TRBV4-1; j_gene: TRBJ2-3; CDR3aa: CASKASGATDTQYF; CDR3nt: TGCGCCAGCAAGGCTAGCGGGGCCACAGATACGCAGTATTTT
abundance: many; d_gene: NA; v_gene: TRBV30; j_gene: TRBJ2-3; CDR3aa: CAWSASTDTQYF; CDR3nt: TGTGCCTGGAGTGCGAGCACAGATACGCAGTATTTT
abundance: NA; d_gene: NA; v_gene: TRBV5-4; j_gene: TRBJ2-2; CDR3aa: CASSPAGINTGELFF; CDR3nt: TGTGCCAGCAGCCCGGCGGGGATAAACACCGGGGAGCTGTTTTTT
abundance: NA; d_gene: NA; v_gene: TRBV9; j_gene: TRBJ1-3; CDR3aa: CASRPGTEDGNTIYF; CDR3nt: TGTGCCAGCAGGCCCGGGACGGAGGATGGAAACACCATATATTTT
abundance: NA; d_gene: NA; v_gene: TRBV5-1; j_gene: TRBJ2-7; CDR3aa: CASSLEAGDGYEQYF; CDR3nt: TGCGCCAGCAGCTTGGAGGCAGGGGACGGCTACGAGCAGTACTTC
abundance: few; d_gene: TRBD1; v_gene: TRBV18; j_gene: TRBJ2-5; CDR3aa: CASSPQQGAGQETQYF; CDR3nt: TGTGCCAGCTCACCCCAACAGGGGGCTGGCCAAGAGACCCAGTACTTC
abundance: NA; d_gene: TRBD2; v_gene: TRBV10-3; j_gene: TRBJ2-5; CDR3aa: CAISTLGLAGGRQETQYF; CDR3nt: TGTGCCATCAGTACCCTGGGACTAGCGGGAGGGCGACAAGAGACCCAGTACTTC
abundance: few; d_gene: TRBD2; v_gene: TRBV13; j_gene: TRBJ2-7; CDR3aa: CASSPPFDSGAPF; CDR3nt: TGTGCCAGCAGCCCCCCGTTCGATAGCGGGGCCCCGTTC
abundance: NA; d_gene: TRBD1; v_gene: TRBV7-8; j_gene: TRBJ1-2; CDR3aa: CASSFRDRGLPNYGYTF; CDR3nt: TGTGCCAGCAGCTTCCGGGACAGGGGCCTTCCGAACTATGGCTACACCTTC
abundance: NA; d_gene: TRBD1; v_gene: TRBV9; j_gene: TRBJ2-5; CDR3aa: CASSGRDRGLGETQYF; CDR3nt: TGTGCCAGCAGCGGAAGGGACAGGGGGCTCGGGGAGACCCAGTACTTC
abundance: few; d_gene: NA; v_gene: TRBV13; j_gene: TRBJ1-5; CDR3aa: CASSSDRGPQHF; CDR3nt: TGTGCCAGCAGCTCCGACCGGGGGCCCCAGCATTTT